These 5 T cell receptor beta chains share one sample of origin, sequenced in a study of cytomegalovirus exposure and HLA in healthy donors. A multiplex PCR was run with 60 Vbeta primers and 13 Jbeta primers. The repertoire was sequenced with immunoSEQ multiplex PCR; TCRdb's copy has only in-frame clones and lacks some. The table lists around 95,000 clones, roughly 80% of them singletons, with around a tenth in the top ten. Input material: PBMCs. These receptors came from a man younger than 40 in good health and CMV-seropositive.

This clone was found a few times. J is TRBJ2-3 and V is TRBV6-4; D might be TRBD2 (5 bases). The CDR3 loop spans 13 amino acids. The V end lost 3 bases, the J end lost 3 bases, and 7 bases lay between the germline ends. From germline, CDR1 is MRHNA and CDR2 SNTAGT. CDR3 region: CASSEAETDTQYF. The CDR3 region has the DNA TGTGCCAGCAGTGAAGCGGAGACAGATACGCAGTATTTT.

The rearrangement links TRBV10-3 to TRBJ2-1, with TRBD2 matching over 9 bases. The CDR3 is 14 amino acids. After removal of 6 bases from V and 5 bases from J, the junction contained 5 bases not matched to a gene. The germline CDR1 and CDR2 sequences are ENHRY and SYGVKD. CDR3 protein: CAISAGTSNNEQFF. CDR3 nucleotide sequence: TGTGCCATCAGCGCCGGGACTAGCAACAATGAGCAGTTCTTC.

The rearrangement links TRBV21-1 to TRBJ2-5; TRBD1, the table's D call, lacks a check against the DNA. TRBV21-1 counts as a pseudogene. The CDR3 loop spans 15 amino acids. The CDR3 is CASSTDREELKTQYF. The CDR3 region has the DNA TGTGCCAGCAGCACGGACAGGGAAGAATTAAAGACCCAGTACTTC.

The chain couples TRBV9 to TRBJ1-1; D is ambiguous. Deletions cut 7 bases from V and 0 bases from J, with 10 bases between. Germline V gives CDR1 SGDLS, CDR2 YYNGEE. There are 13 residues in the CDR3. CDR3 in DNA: TGTGCCAGCGGCCGGGTAATGAACACTGAAGCTTTCTTT. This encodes CASGRVMNTEAFF.

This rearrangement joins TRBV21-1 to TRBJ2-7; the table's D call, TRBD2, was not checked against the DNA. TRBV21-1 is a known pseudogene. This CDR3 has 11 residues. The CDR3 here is CASSKDLEQYF. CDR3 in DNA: TGTGCCAGCAGCAAAGATCTCGAGCAGTACTTC.